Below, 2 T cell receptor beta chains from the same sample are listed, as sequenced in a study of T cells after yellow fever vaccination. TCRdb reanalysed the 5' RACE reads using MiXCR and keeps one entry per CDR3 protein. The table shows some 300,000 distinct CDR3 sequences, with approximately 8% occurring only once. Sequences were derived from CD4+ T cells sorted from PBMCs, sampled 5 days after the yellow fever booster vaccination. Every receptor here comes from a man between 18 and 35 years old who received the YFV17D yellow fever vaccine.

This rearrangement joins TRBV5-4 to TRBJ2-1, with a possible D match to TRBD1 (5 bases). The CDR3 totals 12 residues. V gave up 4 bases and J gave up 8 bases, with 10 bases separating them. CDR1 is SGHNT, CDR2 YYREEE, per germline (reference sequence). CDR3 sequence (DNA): TGTGCCAGCAGCAAACAGGCCGATGAGCAGTTCTTC. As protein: CASSKQADEQFF.

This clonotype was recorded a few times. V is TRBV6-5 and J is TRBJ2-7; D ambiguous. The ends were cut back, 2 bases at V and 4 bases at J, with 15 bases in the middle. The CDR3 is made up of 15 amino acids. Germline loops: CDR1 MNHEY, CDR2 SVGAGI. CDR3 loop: CASSYAPGGKYEQYV. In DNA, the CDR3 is TGTGCCAGCAGTTACGCGCCCGGCGGCAAGTACGAGCAGTACGTC.